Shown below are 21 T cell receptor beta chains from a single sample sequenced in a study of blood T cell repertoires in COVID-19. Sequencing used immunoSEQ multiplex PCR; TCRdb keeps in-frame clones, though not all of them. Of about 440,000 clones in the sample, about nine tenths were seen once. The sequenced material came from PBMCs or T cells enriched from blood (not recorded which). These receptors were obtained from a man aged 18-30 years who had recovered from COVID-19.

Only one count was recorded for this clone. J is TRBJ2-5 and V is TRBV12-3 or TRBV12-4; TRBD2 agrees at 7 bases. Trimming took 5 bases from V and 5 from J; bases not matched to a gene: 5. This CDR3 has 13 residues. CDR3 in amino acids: CASSPSGGETQYF. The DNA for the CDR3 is TGTGCCAGCAGTCCTAGCGGCGGTGAGACCCAGTACTTC.

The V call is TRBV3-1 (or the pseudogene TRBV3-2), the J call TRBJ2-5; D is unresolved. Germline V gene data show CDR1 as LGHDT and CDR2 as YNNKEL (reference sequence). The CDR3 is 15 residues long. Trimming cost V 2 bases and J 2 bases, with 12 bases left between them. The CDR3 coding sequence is TGTGCCAGCAGCCAAAATACGCGTCCACAAGAGACCCAGTACTTC. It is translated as CASSQNTRPQETQYF.

The CDR3 spells CASSPGGTNTGELFF. The CDR3 nucleotides read TGTGCCAGCTCACCAGGCGGTACGAACACCGGGGAGCTGTTTTTT. The chain joins TRBV18 to TRBJ2-2; D gene unclear. The CDR3 extends over 15 amino acids. The V and J ends lost 2 bases and 0 bases respectively, with 7 bases between them. Germline loops: CDR1 KGHSH, CDR2 LQKENI.

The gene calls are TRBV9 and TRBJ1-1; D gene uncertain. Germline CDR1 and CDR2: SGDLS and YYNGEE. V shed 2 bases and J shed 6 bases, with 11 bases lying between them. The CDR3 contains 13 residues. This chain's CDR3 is CASSVRGEAEAFF. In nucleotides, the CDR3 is TGTGCCAGCAGCGTCCGCGGAGAGGCTGAAGCTTTCTTT.

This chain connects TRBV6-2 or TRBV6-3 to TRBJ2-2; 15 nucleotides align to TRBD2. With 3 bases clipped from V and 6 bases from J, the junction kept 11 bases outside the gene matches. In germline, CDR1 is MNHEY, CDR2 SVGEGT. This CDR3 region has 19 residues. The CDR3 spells CASSYSGLAGGSQAGELFF. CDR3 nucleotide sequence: TGTGCCAGCAGTTATTCCGGACTAGCGGGAGGGTCCCAGGCCGGGGAGCTGTTTTTT.

In nucleotides, the CDR3 is TGCGCCAGCACCCTGCGGGCTAACACTGAAGCTTTCTTT. Encoded protein: CASTLRANTEAFF. The chain joins TRBV4-1 to TRBJ1-1, with unresolved D. CDR1 is MGHRA, CDR2 YSYEKL, per germline. Trimming cost V 7 bases and J 2 bases, with 11 bases left between them. The CDR3 runs 13 residues.

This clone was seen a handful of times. The CDR3, as DNA: TGTGCCAGCAGCCAAGATCCTAGCGGGGGTGCGGCCGGGGAGCTGTTTTTT. Translated, it gives CASSQDPSGGAAGELFF. V gene TRBV3-1 (or the pseudogene TRBV3-2) combines with J gene TRBJ2-2; 10 nucleotides match TRBD2. In germline, CDR1 is LGHDT, CDR2 YNNKEL (reference sequence). The CDR3 contains 17 residues. Trimming at V came to 0 bases and at J to 6 bases, leaving 7 bases not matched to a gene.

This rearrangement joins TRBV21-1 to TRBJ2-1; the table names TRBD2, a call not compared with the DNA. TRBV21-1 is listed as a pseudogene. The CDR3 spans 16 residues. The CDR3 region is CASSKEGSGGANEQFF. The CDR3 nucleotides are TGTGCCAGCAGCAAAGAAGGTAGCGGGGGGGCCAACGAGCAGTTCTTC.

The CDR3 sequence is CAWRPRTVPSGNTIYF. CDR3 sequence (DNA): TGTGCCTGGAGACCCCGGACAGTGCCCTCTGGAAACACCATATATTTT. The chain employs TRBV30 and TRBJ1-3; D is possibly TRBD1 (6 bases). Germline V gene sequence: CDR1 GTSNPN, CDR2 SVGIG (reference sequence). With 3 bases removed from V and 0 bases from J, the gap between germline ends came to 15 bases. This CDR3 has 16 residues.

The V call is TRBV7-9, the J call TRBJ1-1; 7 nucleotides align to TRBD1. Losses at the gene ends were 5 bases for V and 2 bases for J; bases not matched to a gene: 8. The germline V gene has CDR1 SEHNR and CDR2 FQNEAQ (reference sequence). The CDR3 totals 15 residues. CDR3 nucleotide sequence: TGTGCCAGCAGCCACGCCGGGACAGTTAACACTGAAGCTTTCTTT. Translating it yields CASSHAGTVNTEAFF.

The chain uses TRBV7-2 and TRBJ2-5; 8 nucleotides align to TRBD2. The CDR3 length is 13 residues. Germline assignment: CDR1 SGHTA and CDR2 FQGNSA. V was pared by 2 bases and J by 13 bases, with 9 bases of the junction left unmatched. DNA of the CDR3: TGTGCCAGCAGCTTAACTAGCGGAGGCCCGGGGTACTTC. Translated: CASSLTSGGPGYF. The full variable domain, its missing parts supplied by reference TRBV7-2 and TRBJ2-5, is GAGVSQSPSNKVTEKGKDVELRCDPISGHTALYWYRQSLGQGLEFLIYFQGNSAPDKSGLPSDRFSAERTGGSVSTLTIQRTQQEDSAVYLCASSLTSGGPGYFGPGTRLLVL.

CDR3 residues: CASSLIGSGTDTQYF. The DNA of the CDR3 is TGTGCCAGCAGCTTAATCGGAAGCGGCACAGATACGCAGTATTTT. The chain employs TRBV7-2 and TRBJ2-3; the D is unclear. This CDR3 has 15 amino acids. Trimming stripped 2 bases from V and 1 base from J, with 10 bases between. Germline lookup yields CDR1 SGHTA and CDR2 FQGNSA.

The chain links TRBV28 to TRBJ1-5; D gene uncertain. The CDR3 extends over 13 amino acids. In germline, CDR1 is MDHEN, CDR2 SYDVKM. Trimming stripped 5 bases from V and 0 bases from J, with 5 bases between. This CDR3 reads CASSKYSNQPQHF. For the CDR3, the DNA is TGTGCCAGCAGTAAATATAGCAATCAGCCCCAGCATTTT.

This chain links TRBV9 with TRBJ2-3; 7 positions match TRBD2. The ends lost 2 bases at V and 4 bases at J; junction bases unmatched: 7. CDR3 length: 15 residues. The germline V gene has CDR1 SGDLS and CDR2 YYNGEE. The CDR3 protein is CASSVRGLDADTQYF. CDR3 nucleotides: TGTGCCAGCAGCGTCCGAGGACTAGACGCAGATACGCAGTATTTT.

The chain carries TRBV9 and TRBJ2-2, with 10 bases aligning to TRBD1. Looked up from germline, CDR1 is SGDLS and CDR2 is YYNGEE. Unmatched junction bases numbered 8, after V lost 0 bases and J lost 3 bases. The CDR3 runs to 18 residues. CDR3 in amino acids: CASSVAGQGVSDTGELFF. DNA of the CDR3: TGTGCCAGCAGCGTAGCAGGACAGGGGGTTTCAGACACCGGGGAGCTGTTTTTT.

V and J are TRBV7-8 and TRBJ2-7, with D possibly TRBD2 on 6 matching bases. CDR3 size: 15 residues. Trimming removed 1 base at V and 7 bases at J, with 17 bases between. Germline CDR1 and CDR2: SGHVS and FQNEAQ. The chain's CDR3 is CASSLERGTGGEQYF. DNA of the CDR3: TGTGCCAGCAGCTTAGAGCGTGGCACAGGAGGGGAGCAGTACTTC.

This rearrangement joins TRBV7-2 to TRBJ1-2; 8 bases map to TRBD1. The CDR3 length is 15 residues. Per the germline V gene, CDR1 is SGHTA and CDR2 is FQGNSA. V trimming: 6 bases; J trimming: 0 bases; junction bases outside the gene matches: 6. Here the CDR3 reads CASSYPGQANYGYTF. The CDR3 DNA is TGTGCCAGCAGTTACCCGGGACAGGCTAACTATGGCTACACCTTC.

The chain's CDR3 is CASSLTGDKMNTEAFF. CDR3 nucleotides: TGTGCCAGCAGCTTAACGGGGGACAAGATGAACACTGAAGCTTTCTTT. The genes are TRBV7-3 and TRBJ1-1; a possible D gene is TRBD1 (6 bases). Trimming cost V 0 bases and J 0 bases, with 11 bases left between them. The CDR3 is 16 residues long. Germline lookup yields CDR1 SGHTA and CDR2 FQGTGA. The full variable domain, completed using reference TRBV7-3 and TRBJ1-1, is GAGVSQTPSNKVTEKGKYVELRCDPISGHTALYWYRQSLGQGPEFLIYFQGTGAADDSGLPNDRFFAVRPEGSVSTLKIQRTERGDSAVYLCASSLTGDKMNTEAFFGQGTRLTVV.

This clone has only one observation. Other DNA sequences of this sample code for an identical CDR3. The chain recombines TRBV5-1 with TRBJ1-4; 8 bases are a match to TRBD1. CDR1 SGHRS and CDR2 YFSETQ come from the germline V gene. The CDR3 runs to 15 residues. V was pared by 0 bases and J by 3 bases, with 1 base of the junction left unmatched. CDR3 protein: CASSLAGQANEKLFF. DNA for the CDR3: TGCGCCAGCAGCTTGGCGGGACAGGCTAATGAAAAACTGTTTTTT.

In DNA, the CDR3 is TGTGCTAGTGGTTTGGTTAGCAACCTCCACCGTCACCCCACCTTC. The encoded protein is CASGLVSNLHRHPTF. V and J are TRBV12-5 and TRBJ1-2, with D hard to call. CDR1 is LGHNT and CDR2 is FRNRAP in the germline V gene. Trimming removed 0 bases from V and 13 bases from J, with 21 bases in between. This CDR3 region has 15 residues. Full variable domain (rest looked up from reference TRBV12-5 and TRBJ1-2): DARVTQTPRHKVTEMGQEVTMRCQPILGHNTVFWYRQTMMQGLELLAYFRNRAPLDDSGMPKDRFSAEMPDATLATLKIQPSEPRDSAVYFCASGLVSNLHRHPTFGSGTRLTVV.

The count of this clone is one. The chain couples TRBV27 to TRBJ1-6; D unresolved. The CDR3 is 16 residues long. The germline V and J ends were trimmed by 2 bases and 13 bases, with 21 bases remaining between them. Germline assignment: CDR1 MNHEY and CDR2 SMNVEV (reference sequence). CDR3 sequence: CASSLVARNTPFPLHF. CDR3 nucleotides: TGTGCCAGCAGTTTAGTGGCCAGGAACACACCCTTTCCCCTCCACTTT.